These T cell receptor beta chains were read from a single sample in a study of CD8 T cells in Susac syndrome. TCRdb called the immunoSEQ multiplex PCR reads again in MiXCR, with one record for every CDR3 protein. The data hold 200,000 to 250,000 distinct CDR3 sequences, with nearly 97% observed a single time. Sequenced material: CD4+ T cells from PBMCs. These receptors were collected from a human donor with multiple sclerosis. The CDR3 runs from the conserved cysteine through the conserved F or W. The D gene is left open where the match is weak. Clone size, where shown, is once, few, many, or a class for clones that have expanded.

j_gene: TRBJ2-1; abundance: NA; d_gene: TRBD2; v_gene: TRBV20-1; CDR3nt: TGCAGTGCTACTCGACTAGCGGGCCTCAATGAGCAGTTCTTC; CDR3aa: CSATRLAGLNEQFF
j_gene: TRBJ2-7; abundance: NA; d_gene: NA; v_gene: TRBV7-9; CDR3nt: TGTGCCAGCAGCCAAAGACAAAGAGGGTACGAGCAGTACTTC; CDR3aa: CASSQRQRGYEQYF
j_gene: TRBJ1-4; abundance: once; d_gene: NA; v_gene: TRBV23-1; CDR3nt: TGCGCCAAGCCCGTGGGGGGCACTAATGAAAAACTGTTTTTT; CDR3aa: CAKPVGGTNEKLFF
j_gene: TRBJ2-6; abundance: NA; d_gene: TRBD1; v_gene: TRBV7-6; CDR3nt: TGTGCCAGCAGCTTAGACAGGGGGTCTGGGGCCAACGTCCTGACTTTC; CDR3aa: CASSLDRGSGANVLTF
j_gene: TRBJ2-5; abundance: NA; d_gene: NA; v_gene: TRBV12-5; CDR3nt: TGTGCTAGTGGTTTGGTACCGGAGACCCAGTACTTC; CDR3aa: CASGLVPETQYF
j_gene: TRBJ1-1; abundance: NA; d_gene: TRBD1; v_gene: TRBV5-6; CDR3nt: TGTGCCAGCAGCTTGGCATACAGGGGAGGTACTGAAGCTTTCTTT; CDR3aa: CASSLAYRGGTEAFF
j_gene: TRBJ2-1; abundance: NA; d_gene: NA; v_gene: TRBV20-1; CDR3nt: TGCAGTGCTAGAGATCCCCTCCCTCTAGGAAATGAGCAGTTCTTC; CDR3aa: CSARDPLPLGNEQFF
j_gene: TRBJ1-5; abundance: NA; d_gene: NA; v_gene: TRBV7-9; CDR3nt: TGTGCCAGCAGCTTAGGGCAGACGAGCAATCAGCCCCAGCATTTT; CDR3aa: CASSLGQTSNQPQHF
j_gene: TRBJ2-1; abundance: NA; d_gene: NA; v_gene: TRBV18; CDR3nt: TGTGCCAGCTCACCACCGAGCGGTCATGAGCAGTTCTTC; CDR3aa: CASSPPSGHEQFF
j_gene: TRBJ2-7; abundance: NA; d_gene: NA; v_gene: TRBV28; CDR3nt: TGTGCCAGCAGTGTGATCAACAGCGAGCAGTACTTC; CDR3aa: CASSVINSEQYF
j_gene: TRBJ1-4; abundance: NA; d_gene: TRBD1; v_gene: TRBV30; CDR3nt: TGTGCCTGGAGTGCTGGGACAGGGGGCGAAAAACTGTTTTTT; CDR3aa: CAWSAGTGGEKLFF
j_gene: TRBJ2-1; abundance: NA; d_gene: TRBD1; v_gene: TRBV10-1; CDR3nt: TGCGCCAGCAGTGGACAGGGCTTTTTCAATGAGCAGTTCTTC; CDR3aa: CASSGQGFFNEQFF
j_gene: TRBJ2-1; abundance: NA; d_gene: NA; v_gene: TRBV12-3/TRBV12-4; CDR3nt: TGTGCCAGCAGTCAAAGGGCCCCGAATGAGCAGTTCTTC; CDR3aa: CASSQRAPNEQFF
j_gene: TRBJ2-7; abundance: NA; d_gene: NA; v_gene: TRBV28; CDR3nt: TGTGCCAGCAAAGACAAAGTGGCGGTCTACGAGCAGTACTTC; CDR3aa: CASKDKVAVYEQYF